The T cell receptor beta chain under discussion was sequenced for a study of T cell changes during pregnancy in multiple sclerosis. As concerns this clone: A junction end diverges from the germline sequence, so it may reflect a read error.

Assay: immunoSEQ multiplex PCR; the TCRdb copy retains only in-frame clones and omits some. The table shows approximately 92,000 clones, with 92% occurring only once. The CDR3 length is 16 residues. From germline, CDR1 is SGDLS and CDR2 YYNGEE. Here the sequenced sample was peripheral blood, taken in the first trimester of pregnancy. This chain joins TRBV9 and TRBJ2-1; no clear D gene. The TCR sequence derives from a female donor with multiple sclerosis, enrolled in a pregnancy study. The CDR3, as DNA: TGTGCCAGCAGCCTCCTTGGCAAAACCTCCCACAATGAGCAGTTCTTC. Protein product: CASSLLGKTSHNEQFF.